Here is one T cell receptor beta chain with its context. This clone was seen only a few times. The target of this receptor is not known. No clone much larger than this one lies a single base away; base qualities are absent. The trim is 1 base for V and 7 bases for J, with a gap of 7 bases between the germline ends. Counted from cysteine to phenylalanine, this CDR3 has 11 amino acids. The entry retains the CDR3 DNA only, 33 bases that are in frame from base 1. CDR1 GTSNPN and CDR2 SVGIG were looked up in the germline V gene (reference sequence). Single viable CD3+CD4+CD8-CD45RO+ cells were sorted as memory CD4+ T cells on a FACSAria II. CMV serostatus was determined with a Roche Elecsys assay detecting serum IgG against CMV pp150, pp28, p38 and p52. Following thawing, total CD4+ T cells were enriched through positive selection using CD4 magnetic microbeads. Samples originated from another study that specifically interrogated the CD4+ T cell memory repertoire. Peripheral blood mononuclear cells were isolated and cryopreserved according to standard operating procedures, and serum was kept at -80 degrees C. Staining used CD3-PerCP (BW264/56), CD4-APC (RPA-T4), CD45RO-PE (UCHT1) and CD8-Pacific Orange (3B5) antibodies, with Sytox blue excluding non-viable cells.

The Quick-DNA Microprep Kit was used to extract genomic DNA from the sorted cells. Amplification of TCRbeta DNA was done with the immunoSEQ hsTCRbeta kit, following the protocol from the manufacturer. An Illumina MiSeq instrument was used to sequence the TCRbeta libraries. In the original analysis: Following removal of out-of-frame sequences, about 2,200,000 distinct TCRbeta sequences were retained, with an average of roughly 71,000 per individual. Two values were used to score each individual: the count of about 160 previously reported CMV-associated TCRbeta sequences and the total count of productive distinct TCRbeta sequences. A beta-binomial model was reimplemented in Python, and random forests from scikit-learn, run with default parameters, were trained on data from the US cohort. Classifier performance on the Belgian cohort was summarized as median AUC with percentile confidence intervals calculated over 10,000 bootstrap iterations. Entries here come from immuneACCESS through TCRdb and include only in-frame sequences with V and J called. Some clones fail to appear in such tables; in the studies checked, an unresolved V gene covers under half of the shortfall, and the cause of the remainder is unknown. The V and J calls and clone size come from that table; D and trimming were worked out from the DNA. Across this sample there are about 39,000 clones, with around three quarters seen only once. The ten largest make up 0.78% of the sample.

This sample stems from a study of memory CD4+ T cells and cytomegalovirus serostatus (dated by TCRdb to the late 2010s). General notes on the study: The cohort included around 33 healthy adults from Belgium, of whom 9 were CMV seropositive and approximately 25 were CMV seronegative. The study sequenced CD4+ memory TCRbeta repertoires of a Belgian cohort with known cytomegalovirus serostatus to replicate a published TCR-based CMV serostatus classifier.

Points the paper makes about the study in general: Only CD4+CD45RO+ memory cells were sequenced, in contrast to the original study, in which naive and memory CD4+ and CD8+ populations were covered. Among the 160 or so previously reported CMV-associated TCRbeta sequences, some 62 showed up in the CD4+ memory repertoires, with each one found in between one and five individuals. For CMV serostatus prediction, a median bootstrapped AUC of approximately 0.95 was reached with the original framework, and a median bootstrapped AUC of approximately 0.92 was reached with a US-trained random forest. The results were interpreted as suggesting that the CMV-associated TCR signature is mostly present in the CD4+ memory repertoire. The original-framework classifier achieved a median bootstrapped AUC of almost 0.97 with a 95% CI of 0.76-1.00 on the Belgian cohort.

The sample was memory CD4+ T cells from blood. The TCR originated in an adult in good health and CMV-seronegative. Rearrangement joined TRBV30 to TRBJ1-2, and perhaps TRBD1 as D gene, on 6 matching bases. The sequenced DNA: TGTGCCTGGAGTGACAGGGCTGGCTACACCTTC. This is translated as CAWSDRAGYTF.